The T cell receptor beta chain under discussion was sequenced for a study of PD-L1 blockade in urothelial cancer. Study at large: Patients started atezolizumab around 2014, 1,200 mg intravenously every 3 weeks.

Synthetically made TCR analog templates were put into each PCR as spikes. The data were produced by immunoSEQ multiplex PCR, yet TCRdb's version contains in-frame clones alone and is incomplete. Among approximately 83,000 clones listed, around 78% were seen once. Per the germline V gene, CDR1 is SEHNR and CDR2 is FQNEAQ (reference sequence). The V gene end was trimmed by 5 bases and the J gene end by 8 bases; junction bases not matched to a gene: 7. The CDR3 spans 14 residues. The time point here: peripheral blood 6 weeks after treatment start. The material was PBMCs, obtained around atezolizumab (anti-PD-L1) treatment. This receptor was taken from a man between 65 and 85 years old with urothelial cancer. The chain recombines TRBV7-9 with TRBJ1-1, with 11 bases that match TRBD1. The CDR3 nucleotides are TGTGCCAGCAGCCTCCGGACAGGGGGCGAGGAAGCTTTCTTT. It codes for CASSLRTGGEEAFF.